These 29 T cell receptor beta chains were all obtained from the same sample, sequenced in a study of T-cell reconstitution after alpha-beta-depleted transplantation in children. The library targeted TCRbeta and was prepared with unique molecular identifiers. Via MiXCR, TCRdb re-called the PCR reads, giving one row per CDR3 protein. Found here are around 670,000 distinct CDR3 sequences, around 13% of them singletons; the top ten hold roughly 0.84%. Sample: PBMCs, taken before TCRalphabeta/CD19-depleted stem cell transplant. All receptors come from a girl aged 2 to 9 with congenital amegakaryocytic thrombocytopenia, due to receive a stem cell transplant.

A remark on this clonotype: One base away lies a much larger clone, so this may be a sequencing read error. The chain joins TRBV2 to TRBJ2-1; D might be TRBD2 (5 bases). Germline lookup yields CDR1 SNHLY and CDR2 FYNNEI. This CDR3 contains 11 residues. V lost 5 bases, J lost 9 bases, and 8 bases lay in between. The CDR3 region has the DNA TGTGCCAGCAGTTCGAGGGCTGAGCAGTTCTTC. Residues: CASSSRAEQFF.

This clonotype was observed many times. The gene calls are TRBV29-1 and TRBJ2-1; 8 bases are shared with TRBD2. This CDR3 has 14 residues. Germline CDR1 is SQVTM and CDR2 is ANQGSEA. The J segment lost 3 bases and the V segment lost 6 bases, leaving 7 bases of the junction unmatched. The CDR3 sequence: CSVALSGDYNEQFF. As DNA, the CDR3 is TGCAGCGTGGCGCTTAGCGGGGACTACAATGAGCAGTTCTTC.

The chain has TRBV20-1 and TRBJ2-2, with 9 bases matching TRBD2. The V and J ends lost 2 bases and 6 bases, in that order; junction bases with no gene match: 10. Germline CDR1 and CDR2: DFQATT and SNEGSKA (reference sequence). The length of the CDR3 is 16 residues. The CDR3 DNA follows: TGCAGTGCTAGAAGAGCAGGACTAGCGTTTTCCGGGGAGCTGTTTTTT. Protein: CSARRAGLAFSGELFF.

Ten or more counts support this clonotype. The rearrangement links TRBV5-1 to TRBJ2-5, with 7 bases matching TRBD2. Germline assignment: CDR1 SGHRS and CDR2 YFSETQ. Trimming at V came to 1 base and at J to 4 bases, leaving 10 bases not matched to a gene. The CDR3 sequence is 16 residues long. The CDR3 region is CASSLPRLASRETQYF. The DNA for the CDR3 is TGCGCCAGCAGCTTGCCTAGACTAGCAAGTCGAGAGACCCAGTACTTC.

This clonotype was seen ten or more times. This chain uses TRBV12-3 or TRBV12-4 with TRBJ2-1; no clear D. This CDR3 is 12 amino acids long. V was cut by 2 bases and J by 9 bases, with 8 bases left in between. The CDR3 reads CASSLFLSEQFF. Written as DNA, the CDR3 is TGTGCCAGCAGTTTATTTCTAAGTGAGCAGTTCTTC.

This clonotype was seen repeatedly, ten times or more. The chain combines TRBV5-1 with TRBJ2-1, with D possibly being TRBD1 (5 bases). V dropped 0 bases and J dropped 7 bases, with 17 bases sitting between them. This CDR3 contains 16 residues. CDR1 is SGHRS, CDR2 YFSETQ, per germline. The CDR3 sequence is CASSLEGLGILNEQFF. The DNA of the CDR3 is TGCGCCAGCAGCTTGGAGGGGCTAGGCATTTTGAATGAGCAGTTCTTC.

This clonotype was detected ten times or more. The chain uses TRBV7-2 and TRBJ2-7; D ambiguous. CDR1 and CDR2 (germline): SGHTA, FQGNSA. Trimming cost V 1 base and J 5 bases, with 12 bases left between them. The CDR3 sequence is 14 residues long. The DNA of the CDR3 is TGTGCCAGCAGCTTAGTACCTTCAAGTCACGAGCAGTACTTC. It yields the protein CASSLVPSSHEQYF.

Only a few counts were recorded for this clonotype. V is TRBV3-1 and J is TRBJ1-4; D perhaps matches TRBD1 (6 bases). Germline lookup yields CDR1 LGHDT and CDR2 YNNKEL (reference sequence). Deletions cut 8 bases from V and 0 bases from J, with 25 bases between. The CDR3 extends over 19 amino acids. The CDR3, as DNA: TGTGCCAGCTGTTTGATTCCTGTTGCAGGGGCCTCAACTAATGAAAAACTGTTTTTT. Amino acid sequence: CASCLIPVAGASTNEKLFF.

This clonotype came up many times. The V gene is TRBV7-2, the J gene TRBJ2-7; no clear D gene. CDR1 and CDR2 from the germline V gene are SGHTA and FQGNSA. The CDR3 totals 11 residues. The V and J ends lost 4 bases and 3 bases respectively, with 4 bases between them. The CDR3 nucleotides read TGTGCCAGCAGCTCATTCTACGAGCAGTACTTC. Translation: CASSSFYEQYF.

This clonotype was counted between two and nine times. This sequence joins TRBV18 and TRBJ2-5; 8 bases are a match to TRBD2. With V trimmed by 3 bases and J by 2 bases, 5 bases remained unmatched. Looked up from germline, CDR1 is KGHSH and CDR2 is LQKENI. The CDR3 loop spans 15 amino acids. The CDR3 loop reads CASSPRPSGQETQYF. DNA of the CDR3: TGTGCCAGCTCACCTCGTCCTAGCGGGCAAGAGACCCAGTACTTC.

This clonotype was detected many times. The chain is built from TRBV29-1 and TRBJ1-4; 7 bases agree with TRBD1. This CDR3 has 13 amino acids. Germline-derived CDR1 and CDR2 are SQVTM and ANQGSEA. The J segment lost 7 bases and the V segment lost 6 bases, leaving 8 bases of the junction unmatched. The CDR3 loop reads CSVTGDEGEKLFF. The CDR3 DNA reads TGCAGCGTCACAGGGGATGAAGGTGAAAAACTGTTTTTT.

This clonotype was seen more than once but under ten times. V and J are TRBV10-3 and TRBJ1-1; 7 bases fit TRBD1. After removal of 0 bases from V and 6 bases from J, the junction contained 10 bases not matched to a gene. This CDR3 contains 16 residues. Germline loops: CDR1 ENHRY, CDR2 SYGVKD. CDR3 protein: CAISESPGQGVAEAFF. The CDR3 DNA reads as TGTGCCATCAGTGAGTCCCCGGGGCAGGGGGTCGCTGAAGCTTTCTTT.

J is TRBJ2-3 and V is TRBV7-8; no firm D call. The CDR3 is 14 residues long. V was shortened by 0 bases and J by 2 bases, with 6 bases between the two germline ends. Germline CDR1 and CDR2: SGHVS and FQNEAQ. The CDR3 DNA reads as TGTGCCAGCAGCTTAGCACGGCACACAGATACGCAGTATTTT. Translating gives CASSLARHTDTQYF. Full variable domain (outside the CDR3, taken from reference TRBV7-8 and TRBJ2-3): GAGVSQSPRYKVAKRGQDVALRCDPISGHVSLFWYQQALGQGPEFLTYFQNEAQLDKSGLPSDRFFAERPEGSVSTLKIQRTQQEDSAVYLCASSLARHTDTQYFGPGTRLTVL.

This clonotype was seen repeatedly, ten times or more. V is TRBV7-2 and J is TRBJ2-1, with D hard to call. The CDR3 extends over 12 amino acids. Trimming removed 0 bases from V and 5 bases from J, with 2 bases in between. Germline lookup yields CDR1 SGHTA and CDR2 FQGNSA. CDR3 in amino acids: CASSLAHNEQFF. DNA of the CDR3: TGTGCCAGCAGCTTAGCTCACAATGAGCAGTTCTTC.

The CDR3 DNA is TGCGCCAGCAGCCGAATTGGGGGCCAAGGGTTAAGCTCCTACGAGCAGTACTTC. This codes for CASSRIGGQGLSSYEQYF. The rearrangement links TRBV4-1 to TRBJ2-7, with TRBD1 as a possible D gene (6 bases). Trimming pared 4 bases from V and 0 bases from J, leaving 22 bases between. The germline V gene encodes CDR1 MGHRA and CDR2 YSYEKL. This CDR3 is built from 18 residues.

This clonotype came up many times. This CDR3 is CAISSGREGYNEQFF. The CDR3 DNA sequence: TGTGCCATCAGTTCCGGGCGGGAGGGTTACAATGAGCAGTTCTTC. The chain couples TRBV10-3 to TRBJ2-1, with 9 bases that match TRBD2. From germline, CDR1 is ENHRY and CDR2 SYGVKD. The V and J ends lost 5 bases and 4 bases, in that order; junction bases with no gene match: 6. The CDR3 is 15 amino acids.

The chain combines TRBV12-3 or TRBV12-4 with TRBJ1-4, with a tentative D call TRBD1 (5 bases). The CDR3 covers 14 residues. Trimming pared 6 bases from V and 8 bases from J, leaving 16 bases between. This CDR3 is CASRPDGGDEKLFF. The CDR3 coding sequence is TGTGCCAGCAGGCCCGACGGGGGGGACGAAAAACTGTTTTTT.

The chain carries TRBV12-3 or TRBV12-4 and TRBJ2-5, with D unresolved. The CDR3 loop spans 13 amino acids. The ends were cut back, 8 bases at V and 5 bases at J, with 15 bases in the middle. The CDR3 loop is CASRRVYRETQYF. The CDR3 DNA sequence: TGTGCCAGCCGTCGGGTTTATCGGGAGACCCAGTACTTC.

This clonotype was observed many times. J is TRBJ2-2 and V is TRBV29-1; D is perhaps TRBD1 (6 bases). The CDR3 totals 13 residues. V was shortened by 0 bases and J by 5 bases, with 7 bases between the two germline ends. Per the germline V gene, CDR1 is SQVTM and CDR2 is ANQGSEA. The chain's CDR3 is CSVEDRGTGELFF. As DNA, the CDR3 is TGCAGCGTTGAAGATAGGGGGACCGGGGAGCTGTTTTTT.

This chain joins TRBV27 and TRBJ2-3; a possible D gene is TRBD1 (6 bases). V was clipped by 5 bases and J by 1 base, with 19 bases between them. The germline V gene has CDR1 MNHEY and CDR2 SMNVEV (reference sequence). The length of the CDR3 is 17 residues. CDR3 amino acids: CASSGGSWGRGTDTQYF. In DNA, the CDR3 is TGTGCCAGCAGTGGAGGATCTTGGGGGCGTGGCACAGATACGCAGTATTTT.

This clonotype came up many times. The chain joins TRBV28 to TRBJ2-3; 11 bases match TRBD2. CDR1 and CDR2 (germline): MDHEN, SYDVKM. With V trimmed by 6 bases and J by 14 bases, 13 bases remained unmatched. The CDR3 runs to 14 residues. The CDR3 loop is CASSPTTRLAGLYF. The CDR3 DNA is TGTGCCAGCAGCCCGACCACACGACTAGCGGGGTTGTATTTT. Variable domain in full (rest from reference TRBV28 and TRBJ2-3): DVKVTQSSRYLVKRTGEKVFLECVQDMDHENMFWYRQDPGLGLRLIYFSYDVKMKEKGDIPEGYSVSREKKERFSLILESASTNQTSMYLCASSPTTRLAGLYFGPGTRLTVL.

At least ten counts were recorded for this clonotype. The V call is TRBV6-1, the J call TRBJ1-1; D possibly corresponds to TRBD1 (5 bases). This CDR3 is built from 12 residues. CDR1 is MNHNS and CDR2 is SASEGT in the germline V gene. V was cut by 7 bases and J by 1 base, with 7 bases left in between. CDR3 DNA: TGTGCCAGCATGCAGGGGAACACTGAAGCTTTCTTT. This codes for CASMQGNTEAFF.

This clonotype has more than one count but fewer than ten. This chain joins TRBV7-9 and TRBJ1-5; D gene unclear. V was cut by 1 base and J by 5 bases, with 9 bases left in between. Germline CDR1 reads SEHNR; CDR2 reads FQNEAQ (reference sequence). The CDR3 loop spans 14 amino acids. The CDR3 nucleotides read TGTGCCAGCAGCTTAGACCTGGACGATCAGCCCCAGCATTTT. As protein: CASSLDLDDQPQHF. Full variable domain (outside the CDR3, taken from reference TRBV7-9 and TRBJ1-5): DTGVSQNPRHKITKRGQNVTFRCDPISEHNRLYWYRQTLGQGPEFLTYFQNEAQLEKSRLLSDRFSAERPKGSFSTLEIQRTEQGDSAMYLCASSLDLDDQPQHFGDGTRLSIL.

Many counts were recorded for this clonotype. The chain recombines TRBV20-1 with TRBJ1-3, with D perhaps TRBD1 (5 bases). The V gene lost 5 bases and the J gene lost 1 base, with 9 bases spanning the gap. The CDR3 length is 13 residues. CDR1 and CDR2 from the germline V gene are DFQATT and SNEGSKA (reference sequence). The CDR3 nucleotides are TGCAGTGCTTTATGGGGGTCTGGAAACACCATATATTTT. This encodes CSALWGSGNTIYF.

This clonotype has a count of ten or more. This rearrangement joins TRBV7-6 to TRBJ2-1; unclear D gene. Trimming removed 5 bases at V and 6 bases at J, with 11 bases between. The CDR3 is made up of 13 amino acids. Germline lookup yields CDR1 SGHVS and CDR2 FNYEAQ. DNA for the CDR3: TGTGCCAGCAGCGGGTACCCCGGCAATGAGCAGTTCTTC. Translation: CASSGYPGNEQFF.

Ten or more counts support this clonotype. The chain couples TRBV6-1 to TRBJ2-1; D remains unclear. CDR1 and CDR2 (germline): MNHNS, SASEGT. This CDR3 comprises 16 residues. Trimming removed 6 bases at V and 3 bases at J, with 18 bases between. The CDR3 bases are TGTGCCAGCAGCCGGGTAGCACGCTCTAACTACAATGAGCAGTTCTTC. It yields the protein CASSRVARSNYNEQFF.

The sample holds a few counts of this clonotype. This chain joins TRBV3-1 and TRBJ2-1; 7 bases are shared with TRBD1. CDR1 is LGHDT, CDR2 YNNKEL, per germline (reference sequence). J was trimmed by 4 bases and V by 4 bases; bases with no gene match: 7. The CDR3 length is 15 residues. In nucleotides, the CDR3 is TGTGCCAGCAGCCCTCCAGGGACAGTTTACAATGAGCAGTTCTTC. It codes for CASSPPGTVYNEQFF.

This clonotype was found many times. The chain carries TRBV24-1 and TRBJ2-2; D not resolved. Trimming stripped 4 bases from V and 6 bases from J, with 11 bases between. The CDR3 has 14 residues. Germline assignment: CDR1 KGHDR and CDR2 SFDVKD. CDR3 sequence (DNA): TGTGCCACCAGTGACCCGGTTATGGCCGGGGAGCTGTTTTTT. It yields the protein CATSDPVMAGELFF.

This clonotype appeared many times. V gene TRBV2 combines with J gene TRBJ2-7, with D possibly being TRBD2 (7 bases). V lost 10 bases and J 3 bases, leaving 13 bases between the germline ends. Germline assignment: CDR1 SNHLY and CDR2 FYNNEI. The CDR3 extends over 12 amino acids. CDR3 bases: TGTGCCATAGGGGGGGAACTCTACGAGCAGTACTTC. It encodes CAIGGELYEQYF.